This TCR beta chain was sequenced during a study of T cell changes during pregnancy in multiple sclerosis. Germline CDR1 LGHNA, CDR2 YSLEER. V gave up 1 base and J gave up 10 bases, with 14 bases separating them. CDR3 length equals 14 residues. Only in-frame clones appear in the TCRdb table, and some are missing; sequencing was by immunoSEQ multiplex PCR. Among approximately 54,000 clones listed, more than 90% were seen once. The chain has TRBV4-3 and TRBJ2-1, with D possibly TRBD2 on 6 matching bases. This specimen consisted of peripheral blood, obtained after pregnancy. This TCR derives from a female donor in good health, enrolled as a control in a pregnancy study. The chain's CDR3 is CASSQVGRAGEQFF. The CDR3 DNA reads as TGCGCCAGCAGCCAAGTGGGGCGGGCGGGGGAGCAGTTCTTC.